Sequencing of this T cell receptor (beta chain) was carried out in a study of cytomegalovirus exposure and HLA in healthy donors. Study-level background: An earlier analysis identified 100 million to 130 million unique TCR beta sequences in about 180 million T cells. Of around 400 genotyped donors, 80% to 85% grouped in the Caucasian-associated ancestry cluster. Study results and caveats: A few V segments could not be told apart, such as TRBV6-2 and TRBV6-3, and were left out. Per a later analysis, under 20,000 TCR beta sequences showed association with HLA alleles at 0.05 false discovery rate.

Germline CDR1 is MDHEN and CDR2 is SYDVKM. This CDR3 contains 15 residues. The V and J ends lost 5 bases and 4 bases respectively, with 14 bases between them. PCR involved 60 Vbeta and 13 Jbeta primers. Using immunoSEQ multiplex PCR, the repertoire was profiled, and TCRdb retains in-frame clones only, with some absent. The repertoire includes some 150,000 clones, about 77% of them detected once, and around 1.3% sits in the top ten. As for this clone: Its matching antigen is unknown.

What was sequenced was PBMCs. The TCR comes from a woman aged 45-59 years in good health and CMV-seronegative. The chain links TRBV28 to TRBJ1-4, with D possibly TRBD1 on 6 matching bases. In DNA, the CDR3 is TGTGCCAGCAGTGACCAGACAGGCTATAATGAAAAACTGTTTTTT. The encoded protein is CASSDQTGYNEKLFF.